The next 28 T cell receptor beta chains were all read from a single sample in a study of spatial heterogeneity in lung cancer. Time point denoted: sample taken at primary tumor resection. A single record per CDR3 protein comes from TCRdb applying MiXCR to the 5' RACE reads. Counted here are roughly 40,000 distinct CDR3 sequences, approximately 6.3% occurring once; the ten biggest clones make up roughly 45%. The sequencing used PBMCs, collected at surgery. These TCRs come from a female donor with early-stage non-small cell lung cancer.

This clonotype was observed at least ten times. The chain joins TRBV5-1 to TRBJ2-7, with 9 bases aligning to TRBD1. Trimming took 4 bases from V and 5 from J; bases not matched to a gene: 4. The CDR3 has 13 amino acids. Germline CDR1 reads SGHRS; CDR2 reads YFSETQ. Here the CDR3 DNA reads TGCGCCAGCAGCCGGACAGGGGTCCACGAGCAGTACTTC. The encoded protein is CASSRTGVHEQYF.

This clonotype has a count of ten or more. V and J are TRBV3-1 and TRBJ2-7, with a possible D match to TRBD2 (6 bases). The length of the CDR3 is 16 residues. CDR1 LGHDT and CDR2 YNNKEL come from the germline V gene (reference sequence). V lost 3 bases to trimming and J lost 0 bases, with 15 bases between them. The CDR3 is CASSQALGRGSYEQYF. DNA for the CDR3: TGTGCCAGCAGCCAGGCGCTAGGGCGGGGCTCCTACGAGCAGTACTTC.

This clonotype was seen a few times. The gene calls are TRBV20-1 and TRBJ1-2; TRBD1 is a possible D gene (6 bases). The length of the CDR3 is 12 residues. V lost 3 bases and J 5 bases, leaving 10 bases between the germline ends. Looked up from germline, CDR1 is DFQATT and CDR2 is SNEGSKA (reference sequence). The DNA for the CDR3 is TGCAGTGCTAGGAAGGACAGTTATGGCTACACCTTC. It yields the protein CSARKDSYGYTF.

Ten or more counts support this clonotype. The chain carries TRBV28 and TRBJ2-3, with TRBD1 matching over 7 bases. V gave up 6 bases and J gave up 4 bases; unmatched junction bases: 4. Germline V gene sequence: CDR1 MDHEN, CDR2 SYDVKM. The CDR3 is 13 residues long. The CDR3 reads CASSKGAPDTQYF. The CDR3 bases are TGTGCCAGCAGCAAGGGGGCCCCAGATACGCAGTATTTT.

In this sample, this clonotype turned up a few times. The chain uses TRBV4-1 and TRBJ1-3; TRBD1 is a possible D gene (5 bases). Germline CDR1 is MGHRA and CDR2 is YSYEKL. The CDR3 is made up of 14 amino acids. The V and J ends lost 1 base and 4 bases respectively, with 8 bases between them. This CDR3 is CASSQGQPGNTIYF. The CDR3 DNA sequence: TGCGCCAGCAGCCAAGGACAGCCAGGAAACACCATATATTTT.

This clonotype was counted ten times or more. The CDR3 coding sequence is TGTGCCAGCACCCCGCTCCCCGGGGCAGATACGCAGTATTTT. Residues: CASTPLPGADTQYF. This chain uses TRBV12-3 or TRBV12-4 with TRBJ2-3; D perhaps matches TRBD2 (5 bases). The germline V and J ends were trimmed by 7 bases and 4 bases, with 15 bases remaining between them. There are 14 residues in the CDR3.

About this clonotype: This could be a read error, since a much larger clone is one nucleotide away. This chain connects TRBV19 to TRBJ1-5; D perhaps matches TRBD1 (6 bases). This CDR3 has 18 amino acids. Trimming stripped 5 bases from V and 0 bases from J, with 20 bases between. CDR1 and CDR2 (germline): LNHDA, SQIVND (reference sequence). The CDR3 nucleotides are TGTGCCAGTAGTGTTCTAAGAGCAGGGGCTGTTAGCAATCAGCCCCAGCATTTT. This encodes CASSVLRAGAVSNQPQHF.

This clonotype turned up a few times. The genes are TRBV28 and TRBJ2-7; 8 positions agree with TRBD2. The CDR3 is 14 amino acids. J gave up 1 base and V 3 bases, and 2 bases lay outside the gene matches. CDR1 and CDR2 from the germline V gene are MDHEN and SYDVKM. The CDR3 nucleotides are TGTGCCAGCAGTTTCGGGGGGGTGTCCTACGAGCAGTACTTC. It encodes CASSFGGVSYEQYF. The whole variable domain, filled in from reference TRBV28 and TRBJ2-7, reads DVKVTQSSRYLVKRTGEKVFLECVQDMDHENMFWYRQDPGLGLRLIYFSYDVKMKEKGDIPEGYSVSREKKERFSLILESASTNQTSMYLCASSFGGVSYEQYFGPGTRLTVT.

This clonotype was counted at least ten times. J is TRBJ1-3 and V is TRBV28, with D possibly matching TRBD1 (5 bases). Germline loops: CDR1 MDHEN, CDR2 SYDVKM. Trimming took off 5 bases at V and 0 bases at J, with 17 bases between the two ends. This CDR3 is built from 17 residues. This CDR3 is CASSPGTAPVSGNTIYF. The CDR3 nucleotides are TGTGCCAGCAGTCCCGGGACCGCTCCGGTCTCTGGAAACACCATATATTTT.

This clonotype was recorded at least ten times. V is TRBV30 and J is TRBJ1-6; possibly TRBD1 for D (5 bases). CDR1 and CDR2 from the germline V gene are GTSNPN and SVGIG (reference sequence). The V and J ends lost 4 bases and 8 bases respectively, with 21 bases between them. CDR3 length: 16 residues. The DNA of the CDR3 is TGTGCCTGGACGACTGTTTTAGGGACGGCTTATTCACCCCTCCACTTT. Translating it yields CAWTTVLGTAYSPLHF.

V is TRBV3-1 and J is TRBJ1-4, with D uncertain. CDR1 is LGHDT and CDR2 is YNNKEL in the germline V gene (reference sequence). Trimming took off 1 base at V and 8 bases at J, with 14 bases between the two ends. This CDR3 comprises 15 residues. The CDR3 sequence is CASSQGSKIGEKLFF. CDR3 DNA sequence: TGTGCCAGCAGCCAAGGAAGTAAGATCGGGGAAAAACTGTTTTTT.

There are many counts of this clonotype. The chain is built from TRBV7-9 and TRBJ2-3; TRBD2 aligns across 12 bases. The CDR3 has 16 residues. Trimming removed 5 bases from V and 2 bases from J; junction bases left unmatched: 5. Germline V gene sequence: CDR1 SEHNR, CDR2 FQNEAQ (reference sequence). The CDR3 DNA follows: TGTGCCAGCAGCCTGACTAGCGGGGGACTCACAGATACGCAGTATTTT. Encoded protein: CASSLTSGGLTDTQYF.

The V gene is TRBV28, the J gene TRBJ2-3; TRBD1 aligns across 10 bases. V shed 6 bases, J shed 0 bases, and the junction held 3 bases outside the gene matches. The germline V gene encodes CDR1 MDHEN and CDR2 SYDVKM. CDR3 length equals 15 residues. The CDR3 loop reads CASRGQGVSTDTQYF. DNA for the CDR3: TGTGCCAGCAGAGGACAGGGGGTGAGCACAGATACGCAGTATTTT.

The table lists this clonotype with a few counts. CDR3 nucleotide sequence: TGTGCCATCAGTGGTCGGGGGGAAGCTGAAGCTTTCTTT. Translating it yields CAISGRGEAEAFF. The chain employs TRBV10-3 and TRBJ1-1; weak D call: TRBD1 (5 bases). The CDR3 extends over 13 amino acids. CDR1 is ENHRY and CDR2 is SYGVKD in the germline V gene. Between the trimmed V and J ends, which lost 4 bases and 6 bases, there was a span of 12 bases.

This clonotype was observed a few times. The gene calls are TRBV7-9 and TRBJ1-5; possibly TRBD1 for D (6 bases). Germline-derived CDR1 and CDR2 are SEHNR and FQNEAQ (reference sequence). The CDR3 sequence is 14 residues long. V lost 0 bases and J lost 4, with 7 bases in between. This chain's CDR3 is CASSLAGGNQPQHF. DNA for the CDR3: TGTGCCAGCAGCTTAGCAGGGGGAAATCAGCCCCAGCATTTT.

This clonotype was found many times. The CDR3 nucleotides are TGTGCCAGCAGCTATACAGGCCCCGACAATGAGCAGTTCTTC. It encodes CASSYTGPDNEQFF. This chain connects TRBV7-2 to TRBJ2-1; D perhaps matches TRBD1 (5 bases). The CDR3 covers 14 residues. Per germline, CDR1 SGHTA and CDR2 FQGNSA. The V gene lost 4 bases and the J gene lost 5 bases, with 12 bases spanning the gap.

This clonotype occurred many times. The CDR3 here is CASSLLGQGETQYF. The CDR3 DNA sequence: TGCGCCAGCAGCTTGTTGGGACAGGGAGAGACCCAGTACTTC. The J gene is TRBJ2-5, the V gene TRBV5-1, with 9 bases fitting TRBD1. The CDR3 consists of 14 residues. Looked up from germline, CDR1 is SGHRS and CDR2 is YFSETQ. Trimming at V came to 1 base and at J to 4 bases, leaving 2 bases not matched to a gene.

The genes are TRBV7-9 and TRBJ1-4, with D unclear. Trimming pared 3 bases from V and 8 bases from J, leaving 13 bases between. The CDR3 sequence is 14 residues long. The germline V gene has CDR1 SEHNR and CDR2 FQNEAQ (reference sequence). The CDR3 nucleotides read TGTGCCAGCAGCTTTGGAACGAGCGAGGAAAAACTGTTTTTT. Encoded protein: CASSFGTSEEKLFF.

This clonotype was counted many times. The chain couples TRBV12-3 or TRBV12-4 to TRBJ2-1; 12 bases match TRBD2. The CDR3 sequence is 18 residues long. V was pared by 5 bases and J by 7 bases, with 15 bases of the junction left unmatched. CDR3 bases: TGTGCCAGCAGTGACCGACTAGCGGGGGACCTTTCTGGAAATGAGCAGTTCTTC. It is translated as CASSDRLAGDLSGNEQFF.

This clonotype has a count of ten or more. The chain is built from TRBV12-3 or TRBV12-4 and TRBJ1-2, with D perhaps TRBD1 (6 bases). Trimming removed 4 bases at V and 5 bases at J, with 14 bases between. The CDR3 sequence is 14 residues long. The CDR3: CASSSWTASYGYTF. The CDR3 bases are TGTGCCAGCAGTTCCTGGACAGCCTCGTATGGCTACACCTTC.

The chain joins TRBV19 to TRBJ1-2, with D unresolved. This CDR3 contains 10 residues. Germline V gene sequence: CDR1 LNHDA, CDR2 SQIVND (reference sequence). Trimming pared 4 bases from V and 7 bases from J, leaving 4 bases between. This CDR3 is CASSTCGYTF. CDR3 bases: TGTGCCAGTAGTACATGTGGCTACACCTTC.

This clonotype appeared many times. The J gene is TRBJ2-7, the V gene TRBV18; D is possibly TRBD2 (5 bases). V was trimmed by 6 bases and J by 3 bases, leaving 15 bases between them. Germline V lookup: CDR1 KGHSH, CDR2 LQKENI. The CDR3 covers 14 residues. The CDR3 is CASSLRGDFYEQYF. CDR3 nucleotide sequence: TGTGCCAGCTCCCTCCGGGGAGACTTCTACGAGCAGTACTTC.

Only a few counts were recorded for this clonotype. The CDR3 DNA reads TGTGCCATCAGCCGGACTACCTTCGAGCAGTACTTC. Translation gives CAISRTTFEQYF. The chain carries TRBV10-3 and TRBJ2-7; a weak D match, TRBD2 (6 bases). In germline, CDR1 is ENHRY, CDR2 SYGVKD. V was pared by 6 bases and J by 6 bases, with 12 bases between. The CDR3 sequence is 12 residues long.

This clonotype was detected many times. The chain combines TRBV6-6 with TRBJ2-3, with D unresolved. The CDR3 is 11 residues long. Germline values: CDR1 MNHNY, CDR2 SVGAGI (reference sequence). V was trimmed by 6 bases and J by 7 bases, leaving 8 bases between them. The CDR3 sequence is CASSPRNTQYF. In DNA form, the CDR3 reads TGTGCCAGCAGCCCCCGCAATACGCAGTATTTT.

At least ten counts were recorded for this clonotype. The chain joins TRBV3-1 to TRBJ1-1; D is ambiguous. Germline CDR1 LGHDT, CDR2 YNNKEL (reference sequence). This CDR3 is 15 amino acids long. V was trimmed by 3 bases and J by 0 bases, leaving 11 bases between them. The CDR3 region is CASSHPGTVNTEAFF. In nucleotides, the CDR3 is TGTGCCAGCAGCCACCCAGGTACCGTGAACACTGAAGCTTTCTTT.

Ten or more counts support this clonotype. The J gene is TRBJ2-7, the V gene TRBV29-1, with a possible D match to TRBD1 (5 bases). The CDR3 runs 12 residues. Germline CDR1 reads SQVTM; CDR2 reads ANQGSEA. V lost 4 bases and J 4 bases, leaving 11 bases between the germline ends. The DNA of the CDR3 is TGCAGCGTTGTTACAGGAGCGTACGAGCAGTACTTC. The encoded protein is CSVVTGAYEQYF.

This clonotype was counted between two and nine times. V and J are TRBV19 and TRBJ1-5; D remains ambiguous. Germline V gene data show CDR1 as LNHDA and CDR2 as SQIVND (reference sequence). The CDR3 totals 16 residues. V shed 3 bases and J shed 2 bases, with 14 bases lying between them. The CDR3 here is CASSIVFTPGNQPQHF. In DNA form, the CDR3 reads TGTGCCAGTAGTATCGTCTTTACCCCGGGCAATCAGCCCCAGCATTTT.

This clonotype has only a few counts. The chain recombines TRBV28 with TRBJ1-3; 9 nucleotides align to TRBD1. Germline trimming cut 5 bases from V and 3 bases from J; bases unmatched to any gene: 11. The CDR3 is 17 amino acids. The germline gives CDR1 MDHEN, CDR2 SYDVKM. CDR3 nucleotides: TGTGCCAGCAGTCCGGGGACAGGGAGGACTGGTGGAAACACCATATATTTT. This codes for CASSPGTGRTGGNTIYF.